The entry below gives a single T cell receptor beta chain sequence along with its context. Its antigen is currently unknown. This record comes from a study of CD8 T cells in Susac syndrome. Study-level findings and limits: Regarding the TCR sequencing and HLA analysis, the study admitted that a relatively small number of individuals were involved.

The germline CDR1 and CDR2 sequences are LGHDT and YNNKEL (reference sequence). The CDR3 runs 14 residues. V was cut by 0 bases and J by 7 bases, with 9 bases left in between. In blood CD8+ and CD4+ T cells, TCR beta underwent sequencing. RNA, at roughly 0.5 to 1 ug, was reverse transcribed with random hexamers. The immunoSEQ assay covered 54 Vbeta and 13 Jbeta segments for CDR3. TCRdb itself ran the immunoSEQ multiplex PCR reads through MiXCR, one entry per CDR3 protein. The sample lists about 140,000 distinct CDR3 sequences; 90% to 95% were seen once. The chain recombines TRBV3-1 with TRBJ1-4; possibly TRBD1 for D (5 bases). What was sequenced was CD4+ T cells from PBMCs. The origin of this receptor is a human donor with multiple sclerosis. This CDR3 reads CASSQDRAGEKLFF. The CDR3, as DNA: TGTGCCAGCAGCCAAGACAGGGCAGGTGAAAAACTGTTTTTT.